These 20 T cell receptor beta chains were all obtained from the same sample, sequenced in a study of beta chain features in type 1 diabetes. Study-wide findings and caveats: Among all four CD4+ subsets, Type 1 diabetes patients had TCRB CDR3s that were moderately but significantly shorter.

These receptors' antigens are unknown. Isolated RNA was reverse transcribed in full, so expressed TCRB transcripts were sequenced. TCRdb's table, derived via immunoSEQ multiplex PCR, lists solely in-frame clones and lacks some. The repertoire consists of some 270,000 clones, with 11% occurring once and the leading ten covering around 0.015%. Sequencing input: naive CD4+ T cells from blood. The receptors originated from a man in his thirties or forties with type 1 diabetes.

The gene calls are TRBV2 and TRBJ2-5, with D perhaps matching TRBD1 (5 bases). This CDR3 is built from 13 residues. The germline V gene has CDR1 SNHLY and CDR2 FYNNEI. Between the trimmed V and J ends, which lost 3 bases and 5 bases, there was a span of 10 bases. CDR3 sequence reads: CASSEQGRETQYF. The CDR3 DNA reads TGTGCCAGCAGTGAGCAGGGCAGGGAGACCCAGTACTTC.

The J gene is TRBJ2-4, the V gene TRBV5-1; 10 positions match TRBD1. CDR1 is SGHRS, CDR2 YFSETQ, per germline. The CDR3 length is 15 residues. V trimming: 0 bases; J trimming: 9 bases; junction bases outside the gene matches: 6. Written as DNA, the CDR3 is TGCGCCAGCAGCTTGGAGGGACAGGGGACAGGCATTCAGTACTTC. This gives the protein CASSLEGQGTGIQYF.

For this clone: Germline and junction disagree at one end, which may indicate a read error. The rearrangement joins TRBV7-7 to TRBJ2-5, with 7 bases lining up with TRBD1. Germline CDR1 reads SSHAT; CDR2 reads FNYEAQ (reference sequence). The CDR3 covers 13 residues. The CDR3 region is CASSRNRGETQYF. As DNA, the CDR3 is TGTGCTAGCAGCCGTAACAGGGGAGAGACCCAGTACTTC.

Only a few counts were recorded for this clone. The rearrangement joins TRBV5-1 to TRBJ2-1, with 7 bases identical to TRBD2. The CDR3 has 13 residues. Germline V lookup: CDR1 SGHRS, CDR2 YFSETQ. The junction had 6 bases not matched to a gene; V was cut back by 2 bases and J by 10 bases. CDR3 sequence reads: CASSLADSGEQFF. CDR3 coding DNA: TGCGCCAGCAGCTTAGCCGATAGCGGGGAGCAGTTCTTC. The entire variable domain, with the rest obtained from reference TRBV5-1 and TRBJ2-1, is as follows: KAGVTQTPRYLIKTRGQQVTLSCSPISGHRSVSWYQQTPGQGLQFLFEYFSETQRNKGNFPGRFSGRQFSNSRSEMNVSTLELGDSALYLCASSLADSGEQFFGPGTRLTVL.

This clone came up a few times. CDR3 region: CASSVEASGAKNIQYF. The CDR3 DNA is TGTGCCAGCAGCGTAGAGGCTAGCGGGGCCAAAAACATTCAGTACTTC. The rearrangement uses TRBV9 and TRBJ2-4, with 8 bases identical to TRBD2. V lost 0 bases to trimming and J lost 1 base; unmatched junction nucleotides: 3. In germline, CDR1 is SGDLS, CDR2 YYNGEE. The CDR3 has 16 amino acids.

This clone was detected a few times. The gene calls are TRBV29-1 and TRBJ2-5; unclear D gene. Germline CDR1 SQVTM, CDR2 ANQGSEA. The CDR3 contains 13 residues. Deletions cut 3 bases from V and 0 bases from J, with 8 bases between. CDR3 sequence: CSVDTPDQETQYF. DNA for the CDR3: TGCAGCGTTGACACCCCAGACCAAGAGACCCAGTACTTC. Filled out from reference TRBV29-1 and TRBJ2-5, the complete variable domain reads SAVISQKPSRDICQRGTSLTIQCQVDSQVTMMFWYRQQPGQSLTLIATANQGSEATYESGFVIDKFPISRPNLTFSTLTVSNMSPEDSSIYLCSVDTPDQETQYFGPGTRLLVL.

The chain carries TRBV5-4 and TRBJ1-5; 7 bases fit TRBD1. The V gene end was trimmed by 0 bases and the J gene end by 6 bases; junction bases not matched to a gene: 3. The CDR3 spans 14 residues. CDR1 and CDR2 from the germline V gene are SGHNT and YYREEE (reference sequence). The CDR3 protein is CASSLEGAAQPQHF. CDR3 coding DNA: TGTGCCAGCAGCTTGGAGGGGGCGGCTCAGCCCCAGCATTTT.

In its sample, this clone was seen a few times. This chain links TRBV30 with TRBJ1-5, with 7 bases aligning to TRBD1. This CDR3 contains 14 residues. Germline V gene data show CDR1 as GTSNPN and CDR2 as SVGIG (reference sequence). After removal of 1 base from V and 4 bases from J, the junction contained 4 bases not matched to a gene. The CDR3 spells CAWSGPGQNQPQHF. The CDR3 DNA follows: TGTGCCTGGAGTGGACCGGGACAGAATCAGCCCCAGCATTTT.

This chain connects TRBV30 to TRBJ1-5; D remains unclear. V was pared by 0 bases and J by 0 bases, with 15 bases between. The CDR3 is 17 residues long. Germline V gene lookup returns CDR1 GTSNPN and CDR2 SVGIG (reference sequence). The CDR3 reads CAWSVVRTPNSNQPQHF. CDR3 nucleotides: TGTGCCTGGAGTGTAGTGAGGACTCCTAATAGCAATCAGCCCCAGCATTTT.

J is TRBJ2-3 and V is TRBV18, with TRBD2 matching 8 bases. The length of the CDR3 is 15 residues. Losses at the gene ends were 6 bases for V and 5 bases for J; bases not matched to a gene: 10. The V gene's germline CDR1 is KGHSH and CDR2 LQKENI. The CDR3 DNA follows: TGTGCCAGCTCTCAACCGGTTAGCGGGGAAGATACGCAGTATTTT. It encodes CASSQPVSGEDTQYF.

This clone was seen a handful of times. The chain links TRBV5-1 to TRBJ2-3, with 8 bases identical to TRBD1. The germline V gene has CDR1 SGHRS and CDR2 YFSETQ. The V and J ends lost 4 bases and 2 bases, in that order; junction bases with no gene match: 9. The CDR3 has 16 amino acids. DNA of the CDR3: TGCGCCAGCAGCATAGGGGACAGGATTCTCACAGATACGCAGTATTTT. Translation: CASSIGDRILTDTQYF. The variable domain in full, completed from reference TRBV5-1 and TRBJ2-3, reads KAGVTQTPRYLIKTRGQQVTLSCSPISGHRSVSWYQQTPGQGLQFLFEYFSETQRNKGNFPGRFSGRQFSNSRSEMNVSTLELGDSALYLCASSIGDRILTDTQYFGPGTRLTVL.

This clone was observed a few times. The chain employs TRBV7-2 and TRBJ2-5, with 8 nucleotides matching TRBD1. J was trimmed by 5 bases and V by 5 bases; bases with no gene match: 4. The CDR3 length is 13 residues. CDR1 is SGHTA and CDR2 is FQGNSA in the germline V gene. CDR3 DNA sequence: TGTGCCAGCAGCGCAGGGGGCAGCGAGACCCAGTACTTC. Its translation: CASSAGGSETQYF. Looking up the rest from reference TRBV7-2 and TRBJ2-5 gives the full variable domain: GAGVSQSPSNKVTEKGKDVELRCDPISGHTALYWYRQSLGQGLEFLIYFQGNSAPDKSGLPSDRFSAERTGGSVSTLTIQRTQQEDSAVYLCASSAGGSETQYFGPGTRLLVL.

This chain uses TRBV18 with TRBJ2-5; 9 nucleotides agree with TRBD2. The junction had 6 bases not matched to a gene; V was cut back by 8 bases and J by 5 bases. There are 13 residues in the CDR3. CDR1 and CDR2 from the germline V gene are KGHSH and LQKENI. The CDR3 loop is CASQRGVRETQYF. The DNA of the CDR3 is TGTGCCAGCCAGCGGGGGGTCCGGGAGACCCAGTACTTC.

This clone was picked up a small number of times. The rearrangement uses TRBV19 and TRBJ2-2; TRBD1 matches at 7 bases. The junction had 8 bases not matched to a gene; V was cut back by 0 bases and J by 4 bases. This CDR3 has 17 residues. Per germline, CDR1 LNHDA and CDR2 SQIVND (reference sequence). The CDR3 sequence is CASSIDKRQGGTGELFF. The CDR3 DNA reads as TGTGCCAGTAGTATAGATAAGCGACAGGGCGGCACCGGGGAGCTGTTTTTT.

The chain has TRBV25-1 and TRBJ2-3, with TRBD1 as a possible D gene (5 bases). The CDR3 has 17 residues. With 1 base removed from V and 1 base from J, the gap between germline ends came to 15 bases. The germline V gene encodes CDR1 MGHDK and CDR2 SYGVNS. CDR3 in amino acids: CASSESTPARGTDTQYF. The CDR3 nucleotides are TGTGCCAGCAGTGAATCCACTCCGGCCAGGGGCACAGATACGCAGTATTTT.

This sequence joins TRBV9 and TRBJ2-5; a weak D match, TRBD1 (5 bases). The CDR3 consists of 15 residues. Trimming took 0 bases from V and 2 from J, leaving 11 bases between them. Per the germline V gene, CDR1 is SGDLS and CDR2 is YYNGEE. The CDR3: CASSVATKGQETQYF. In nucleotides, the CDR3 is TGTGCCAGCAGCGTAGCTACGAAGGGGCAAGAGACCCAGTACTTC.

In its sample, this clone was seen a few times. The chain recombines TRBV19 with TRBJ2-2; D perhaps matches TRBD1 (6 bases). Germline V gene data show CDR1 as LNHDA and CDR2 as SQIVND (reference sequence). The length of the CDR3 is 15 residues. V lost 6 bases, J lost 3 bases, and 14 bases lay in between. Here the CDR3 DNA reads TGTGCCAGTAGACAAATCGGGACATACACCGGGGAGCTGTTTTTT. Amino acid sequence: CASRQIGTYTGELFF.

V and J are TRBV5-4 and TRBJ2-7, with D perhaps matching TRBD2 (6 bases). V dropped 2 bases and J dropped 4 bases, with 16 bases sitting between them. The CDR3 spans 15 residues. The germline CDR1 and CDR2 sequences are SGHNT and YYREEE (reference sequence). CDR3 nucleotide sequence: TGTGCCAGCAGCTTAGGCGGGGCGCCCTTATACGAGCAGTACTTC. Its translation: CASSLGGAPLYEQYF.

This clone was counted between two and nine times. The chain recombines TRBV9 with TRBJ1-6, with a possible D match to TRBD1 (6 bases). Germline V lookup: CDR1 SGDLS, CDR2 YYNGEE. The CDR3 is 15 residues long. V dropped 0 bases and J dropped 7 bases, with 11 bases sitting between them. The CDR3 here is CASSVAGAQNSPLHF. Written as DNA, the CDR3 is TGTGCCAGCAGCGTAGCAGGGGCGCAGAATTCACCCCTCCACTTT.

The chain uses TRBV29-1 and TRBJ2-7; 7 nucleotides align to TRBD2. The CDR3 spans 15 residues. The junction had 11 bases not matched to a gene; V was cut back by 4 bases and J by 2 bases. The germline V gene has CDR1 SQVTM and CDR2 ANQGSEA. The chain's CDR3 is CSVARLAGSPYEQYF. CDR3 nucleotides: TGCAGCGTTGCCCGACTAGCCGGGAGCCCCTACGAGCAGTACTTC.